This T cell receptor beta chain stems from a study of blood T cells in healthy people across ages. This clonotype was found a few times. Trimming shortened V by 5 bases and J by 4 bases, and 14 bases separated the two germline ends. Germline CDR1 and CDR2: KGHDR and SFDVKD. The CDR3 sequence is 14 residues long. Then a second PCR, running roughly 6 to 11 cycles, was carried out with a sample-barcoded 5' primer and a J-beta primer mix. Sequencing of every sample gave 2.5 million or more CDR3-containing paired-end reads. MiXCR, run by TCRdb on the 5' RACE reads, gives a single entry per CDR3 protein. Counted here are 900,000 to 950,000 distinct CDR3 sequences, just under 30% occurring once; the ten biggest clones make up about 9.4%. This sample was shared with a second study, whose subject was T cells of mothers and their children.

The origin of this receptor is a woman in her thirties or forties in good health. Sequenced material: blood. The gene calls are TRBV24-1 and TRBJ2-7, with D tentatively TRBD1 or TRBD2 (5 bases each). For the CDR3, the DNA is TGTGCCACCAGTGGGGACGCTTCAGGATACGAGCAGTACTTC. The encoded protein is CATSGDASGYEQYF.